The rows below give T cell receptor beta chains drawn from one sample of a study of blood T cell repertoires in COVID-19. Method: immunoSEQ multiplex PCR; TCRdb's copy keeps in-frame clones and lacks some. The repertoire holds 260,000 or so clones, with about 83% as singletons. The specimen was peripheral blood. The receptor source for this set is an elderly man with acute or convalescent COVID-19. CDR3s include the opening cysteine and the closing phenylalanine or tryptophan. The D gene is left open where the match is weak. A row's size may be missing; if present it is once, few, many or a size class.

clone size	V gene	D gene	J gene	CDR3 protein	CDR3 DNA
NA	TRBV7-2	TRBD1	TRBJ1-1	CASSVRGQANTEAFF	TGTGCCAGCAGCGTCCGGGGACAGGCGAACACTGAAGCTTTCTTT
NA	TRBV3-1/TRBV3-2	TRBD2	TRBJ2-7	CASSQGLAGVYYEQYF	TGTGCCAGCAGCCAAGGCCTAGCGGGAGTCTACTACGAGCAGTACTTC
NA	TRBV6-2/TRBV6-3	NA	TRBJ2-5	CASSYLRTEETQYF	TGTGCCAGCAGTTACCTTCGGACAGAAGAGACCCAGTACTTC
few	TRBV4-1	TRBD1	TRBJ1-2	CASSQLVRGQSYGYTF	TGCGCCAGCAGCCAATTAGTCAGGGGGCAGAGCTATGGCTACACCTTC
few	TRBV18	NA	TRBJ1-2	CASSPGGGQSNYGYTF	TGTGCCAGCTCTCCGGGAGGAGGTCAAAGTAACTATGGCTACACCTTC
NA	TRBV11-1	TRBD2	TRBJ2-1	CASSLGLAGHNEQFF	TGTGCCAGCAGCTTGGGACTAGCGGGGCACAATGAGCAGTTCTTC
once	TRBV3-1/TRBV3-2	NA	TRBJ2-2	CASSTGHPNTGELFF	TGTGCCAGCAGTACCGGACACCCGAACACCGGGGAGCTGTTTTTT
few	TRBV7-2	NA	TRBJ2-5	CASSYDSVETQYF	TGTGCCAGCAGCTACGACAGTGTGGAGACCCAGTACTTC
once	TRBV2	NA	TRBJ1-4	CASSAQGAGIGEKLFF	TGTGCCAGCAGTGCTCAAGGAGCGGGGATTGGGGAAAAACTGTTTTTT
once	TRBV20-1	TRBD2	TRBJ2-5	CSASPGGYAETQYF	TGCAGTGCTAGTCCGGGGGGGTACGCAGAGACCCAGTACTTC
NA	TRBV3-1/TRBV3-2	NA	TRBJ1-3	CASATGFSGNTIYF	TGTGCCAGCGCGACAGGTTTTTCTGGAAACACCATATATTTT
NA	TRBV18	TRBD2	TRBJ2-3	CASSPQTGTGRYTQYF	TGTGCCAGCTCACCACAAACCGGGACCGGGAGGTATACGCAGTATTTT
NA	TRBV27	NA	TRBJ1-2	CASSFNRVRSYTF	TGTGCCAGCAGTTTCAACAGGGTCAGATCCTACACCTTC
NA	TRBV20-1	NA	TRBJ2-2	CSASLGGVPGELFF	TGCAGTGCTAGTCTCGGCGGGGTGCCCGGGGAGCTGTTTTTT
few	TRBV5-1	NA	TRBJ2-6	CASSPNGRVSGANVLTF	TGCGCCAGCAGCCCTAACGGTCGGGTATCAGGGGCCAACGTCCTGACTTTC
NA	TRBV19	NA	TRBJ2-3	CASSPGNTQYF	TGTGCCAGTAGTCCAGGGAATACGCAGTATTTT
NA	TRBV5-1	TRBD1	TRBJ1-4	CASSFGQGNEKLFF	TGCGCCAGCAGCTTCGGACAGGGGAATGAAAAACTGTTTTTT
NA	TRBV11-2	NA	TRBJ1-5	CASSLVGVSSNQPQHF	TGTGCCAGCAGCTTAGTCGGGGTGAGCAGCAATCAGCCCCAGCATTTT
NA	TRBV6-5	TRBD2	TRBJ2-5	CATQLANQETQYF	TGTGCCACTCAACTAGCGAACCAAGAGACCCAGTACTTC
NA	TRBV5-8	NA	TRBJ1-1	CASSLQENTEAFF	TGTGCCAGCAGCCTCCAGGAGAACACTGAAGCTTTCTTT
NA	TRBV2	NA	TRBJ2-1	CASSRRGSEQFF	TGTGCCAGCAGCCGCAGAGGGTCTGAGCAGTTCTTC
NA	TRBV19	TRBD1	TRBJ1-1	CASRDTGTVNTEAFF	TGTGCCAGTAGGGATACCGGGACAGTTAACACTGAAGCTTTCTTT
NA	TRBV27	TRBD1	TRBJ2-1	CASNYRGLGEQFF	TGTGCCAGCAATTACAGGGGGCTGGGTGAGCAGTTCTTC